This T cell receptor beta chain was captured by sequencing in a study of blood T cell repertoires in COVID-19. Study overall: PBMCs, B-cell-depleted T cells, or T cells were the source of the cDNA or gDNA that made up the material.

In the authors' methods: Reference gene primer amplification in the assay estimated nucleated cell counts. Clones were sequenced by immunoSEQ multiplex PCR, and TCRdb holds only the in-frame ones, with some missing. The V and J calls and the clone size are those of that table, but D and trimming were determined from the DNA. The table shows roughly 130,000 clones, with about 84% occurring only once. Germline CDR1 MNHEY, CDR2 SVGAGI. V lost 6 bases, J lost 13 bases, and 9 bases stayed unmatched. This CDR3 has 13 amino acids. Sequencing used peripheral blood. This receptor was obtained from a woman aged 60 to 75 with acute or convalescent COVID-19. The V gene is TRBV6-5, the J gene TRBJ1-1; 12 positions agree with TRBD1. CDR3 loop: CASRGEGQGASFF. CDR3 sequence (DNA): TGTGCCAGCAGAGGAGAGGGACAGGGGGCGAGTTTCTTT.